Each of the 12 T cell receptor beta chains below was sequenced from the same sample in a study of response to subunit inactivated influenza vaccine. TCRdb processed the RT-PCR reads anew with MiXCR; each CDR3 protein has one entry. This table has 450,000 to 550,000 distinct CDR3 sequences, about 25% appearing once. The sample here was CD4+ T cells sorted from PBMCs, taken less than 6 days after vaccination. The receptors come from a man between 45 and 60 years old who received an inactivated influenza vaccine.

The CDR3: CASSYGLYSNQPQHF. CDR3 in DNA: TGTGCCAGCAGTTACGGGTTATATAGCAATCAGCCCCAGCATTTT. The chain couples TRBV6-2 or TRBV6-3 to TRBJ1-5; D is uncertain. Germline-derived CDR1 and CDR2 are MNHEY and SVGEGT. The CDR3 loop spans 15 amino acids. V lost 2 bases and J lost 0, with 8 bases in between.

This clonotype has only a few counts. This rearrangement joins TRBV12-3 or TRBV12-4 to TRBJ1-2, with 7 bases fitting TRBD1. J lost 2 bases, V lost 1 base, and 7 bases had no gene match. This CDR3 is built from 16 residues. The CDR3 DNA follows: TGTGCCAGCAGTTTAGGGACCCTGACAGGGAACTATGGCTACACCTTC. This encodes CASSLGTLTGNYGYTF.

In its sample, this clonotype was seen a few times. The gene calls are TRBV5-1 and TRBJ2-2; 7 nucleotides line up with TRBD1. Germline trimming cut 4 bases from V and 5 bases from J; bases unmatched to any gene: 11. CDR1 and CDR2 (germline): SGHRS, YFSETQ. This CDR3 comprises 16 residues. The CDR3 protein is CASSPGATGRTGELFF. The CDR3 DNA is TGCGCCAGCAGCCCTGGAGCGACAGGGCGAACCGGGGAGCTGTTTTTT. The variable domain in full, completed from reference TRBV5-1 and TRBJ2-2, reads KAGVTQTPRYLIKTRGQQVTLSCSPISGHRSVSWYQQTPGQGLQFLFEYFSETQRNKGNFPGRFSGRQFSNSRSEMNVSTLELGDSALYLCASSPGATGRTGELFFGEGSRLTVL.

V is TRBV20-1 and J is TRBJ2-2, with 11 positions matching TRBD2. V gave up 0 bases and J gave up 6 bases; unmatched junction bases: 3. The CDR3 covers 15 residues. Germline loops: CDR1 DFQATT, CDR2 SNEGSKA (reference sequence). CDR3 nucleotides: TGCAGTGCTAGAGAATTGACTAGCGGGGCCGGGGAGCTGTTTTTT. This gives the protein CSARELTSGAGELFF.

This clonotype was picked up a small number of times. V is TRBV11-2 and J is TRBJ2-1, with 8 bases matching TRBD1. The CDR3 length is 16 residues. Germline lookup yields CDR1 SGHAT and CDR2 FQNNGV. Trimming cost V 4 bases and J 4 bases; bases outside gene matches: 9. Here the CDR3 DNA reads TGTGCCAGCAGCTGGTCCGGGACAGGATCTTACAATGAGCAGTTCTTC. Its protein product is CASSWSGTGSYNEQFF.

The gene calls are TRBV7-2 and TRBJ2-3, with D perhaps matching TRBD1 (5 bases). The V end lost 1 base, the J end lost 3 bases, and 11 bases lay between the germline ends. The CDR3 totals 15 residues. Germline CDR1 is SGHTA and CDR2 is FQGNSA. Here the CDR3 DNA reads TGTGCCAGCAGCTTAGGGAACAGGTTTACAGATACGCAGTATTTT. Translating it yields CASSLGNRFTDTQYF.

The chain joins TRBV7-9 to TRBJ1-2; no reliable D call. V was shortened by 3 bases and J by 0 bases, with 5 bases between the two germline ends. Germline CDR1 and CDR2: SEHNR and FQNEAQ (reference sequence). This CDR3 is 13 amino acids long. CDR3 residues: CASSFFPNYGYTF. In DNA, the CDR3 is TGTGCCAGCAGCTTCTTCCCTAACTATGGCTACACCTTC. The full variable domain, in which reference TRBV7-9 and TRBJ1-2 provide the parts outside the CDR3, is DTGVSQNPRHKITKRGQNVTFRCDPISEHNRLYWYRQTLGQGPEFLTYFQNEAQLEKSRLLSDRFSAERPKGSFSTLEIQRTEQGDSAMYLCASSFFPNYGYTFGSGTRLTVV.

CDR3: CASSLGAGTNYGYTF. For the CDR3, the DNA is TGTGCCAGCAGCTTAGGGGCGGGGACCAACTATGGCTACACCTTC. The chain joins TRBV7-2 to TRBJ1-2; D perhaps matches TRBD1 (5 bases). This CDR3 spans 15 amino acids. V lost 1 base, J lost 2 bases, and 11 bases lay in between. Germline V gene data show CDR1 as SGHTA and CDR2 as FQGNSA.

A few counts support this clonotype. The CDR3 protein is CASSRRRRDDEQYF. In DNA form, the CDR3 reads TGTGCCAGCAGCCGGAGGAGACGAGATGACGAGCAGTACTTC. J is TRBJ2-7 and V is TRBV7-9; a possible D gene is TRBD2 (5 bases). The germline gives CDR1 SEHNR, CDR2 FQNEAQ (reference sequence). V dropped 5 bases and J dropped 5 bases, with 16 bases sitting between them. This CDR3 region has 14 residues.

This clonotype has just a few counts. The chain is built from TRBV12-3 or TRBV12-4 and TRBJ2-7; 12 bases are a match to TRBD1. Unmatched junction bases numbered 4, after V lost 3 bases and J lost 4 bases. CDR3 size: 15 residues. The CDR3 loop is CASSFGTGGTYEQYF. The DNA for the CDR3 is TGTGCCAGCAGTTTTGGGACAGGGGGCACTTACGAGCAGTACTTC.

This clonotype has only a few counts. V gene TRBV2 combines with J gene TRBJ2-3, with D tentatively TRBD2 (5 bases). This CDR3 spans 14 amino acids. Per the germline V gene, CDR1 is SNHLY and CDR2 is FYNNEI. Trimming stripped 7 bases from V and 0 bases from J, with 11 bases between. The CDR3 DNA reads TGTGCCAGCATTCTTCGGACTAGCACAGATACGCAGTATTTT. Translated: CASILRTSTDTQYF.

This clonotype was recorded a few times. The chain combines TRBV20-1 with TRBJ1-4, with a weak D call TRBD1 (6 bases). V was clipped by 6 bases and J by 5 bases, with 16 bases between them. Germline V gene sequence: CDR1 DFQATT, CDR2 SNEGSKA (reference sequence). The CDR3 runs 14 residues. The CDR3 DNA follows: TGCAGTGCCCAGGGGAGGGGGAGGAATGAAAAACTGTTTTTT. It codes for CSAQGRGRNEKLFF.